The T cell receptor beta chain described here comes from a study of metastatic and nonmetastatic thyroid tumors. Prior to thyroid surgery, none of the patients had received any treatment. Germline values: CDR1 ENHRY, CDR2 SYGVKD. Trimming left V 3 bases short and J 8 bases short, with 19 bases between. The length of the CDR3 is 15 residues. TCRdb called clones again from the PCR reads with MiXCR. The table includes roughly 58,000 clones, about 4% detected once. This clone was picked up a small number of times. The chain is built from TRBV10-3 and TRBJ1-2; TRBD1 is a possible D gene (6 bases). The sample consisted of blood. The receptor was derived from a female donor with papillary thyroid cancer or a benign thyroid nodule (not recorded which). Some clones in this sample may be carry-over from other donors' samples. The CDR3, as DNA: TGTGCCATCAGTGACGGACAGTCAAACAAGGGGGGCTACACCTTC. As protein: CAISDGQSNKGGYTF.